This is a list of T cell receptor beta chains from one sample in a study of CD8+ T cells in alopecia areata. Only in-frame clones appear in the TCRdb table, and some are missing; sequencing was by immunoSEQ multiplex PCR. This sample has some 240,000 clones; 50% to 70% occur once, and the top ten carry 1.5% to 2%. Source: CD4+ T cells sorted from blood, taken at week 4, from a patient treated with tofacitinib. The origin of the receptors is a human donor with alopecia areata. Both conserved end residues are part of each CDR3. A D gene is named only where the DNA matches it firmly. Clone size is not always given. Where it is, it says once, few, many or a class for expanded clones.

d_call j_call cdr3_length clone_size v_call cdr3_aa cdr3_nt
NA TRBJ2-4 12 NA TRBV6-1 CASSEVLRIQYF TGTGCCAGCAGTGAAGTGCTACGGATTCAGTACTTC
NA TRBJ1-4 15 NA TRBV4-3 CASSQVPGTNEKLFF TGCGCCAGCAGCCAAGTACCGGGGACTAATGAAAAACTGTTTTTT
TRBD1 TRBJ1-2 13 NA TRBV29-1 CSVEPSDRAPLTF TGCAGCGTTGAACCATCGGACAGGGCCCCACTCACCTTC
NA TRBJ2-3 14 NA TRBV5-1 CASSTGSPTDTQYF TGCGCCAGCAGCACCGGTTCCCCCACAGATACGCAGTATTTT
NA TRBJ1-4 19 few TRBV7-9 CASSLASNFRPRTNEKLFF TGTGCCAGCAGCTTAGCTAGTAACTTCCGACCGAGGACTAATGAAAAACTGTTTTTT
TRBD2 TRBJ2-5 13 few TRBV29-1 CSVSGGTQETQYF TGCAGCGTGAGCGGGGGCACCCAAGAGACCCAGTACTTC
TRBD1 TRBJ1-1 15 NA TRBV19 CASSYQGQGRDGAFF TGTGCCAGTAGCTACCAAGGACAGGGGCGTGACGGAGCTTTCTTT
TRBD2 TRBJ2-7 14 few TRBV2 CASRRAGGTYEQYF TGTGCCAGCCGAAGAGCGGGGGGGACCTACGAGCAGTACTTC
TRBD1 TRBJ1-1 13 NA TRBV4-3 CASSQDRQGHPFF TGCGCCAGCAGCCAAGATCGACAGGGCCATCCTTTCTTT
NA TRBJ2-3 11 NA TRBV20-1 CSAPELNTQYF TGCAGTGCCCCTGAACTGAATACGCAGTATTTT
TRBD1 TRBJ1-6 14 NA TRBV25-1 CASQLGQYNSPLHF TGTGCCAGCCAATTGGGACAGTATAATTCACCCCTCCACTTT
NA TRBJ1-1 15 NA TRBV6-1 CASSALTVMNTEAFF TGTGCCAGCAGTGCCTTGACAGTAATGAACACTGAAGCTTTCTTT
NA TRBJ2-6 16 NA TRBV6-5 CASSYGQISGANVLTF TGTGCCAGCAGTTACGGACAGATCTCTGGGGCCAACGTCCTGACTTTC
TRBD1 TRBJ2-5 14 NA TRBV7-7 CASSFIDRGETQYF TGTGCCAGCAGCTTCATTGACAGGGGCGAGACCCAGTACTTC
NA TRBJ2-6 18 once TRBV9 CASSVGGGALSGANVLTF TGTGCCAGCAGCGTGGGAGGGGGGGCCCTCTCTGGGGCCAACGTCCTGACTTTC
NA TRBJ2-1 11 once TRBV20-1 CSASGYNEQFF TGCAGTGCTAGTGGGTACAATGAGCAGTTCTTC
TRBD1 TRBJ1-1 14 NA TRBV29-1 CSVRDRGLNTEAFF TGCAGCGTTAGGGACAGGGGGCTTAACACTGAAGCTTTCTTT
NA TRBJ1-1 13 NA TRBV29-1 CGVDAVMNTEAFF TGCGGCGTTGACGCAGTCATGAACACTGAAGCTTTCTTT
NA TRBJ2-1 13 NA TRBV30 CAWSPGRNNEQFF TGTGCCTGGAGTCCGGGACGAAACAATGAGCAGTTCTTC
NA TRBJ1-1 16 NA TRBV19 CASRRWDQQVNTEAFF TGTGCCAGTCGAAGGTGGGATCAGCAGGTGAACACTGAAGCTTTCTTT
TRBD1 TRBJ1-6 15 NA TRBV5-6 CASRLAGTENSPLHF TGTGCCAGCAGGTTGGCCGGGACAGAGAATTCACCCCTCCACTTT
TRBD1 TRBJ2-3 14 few TRBV29-1 CSVEAHDRVDTQYF TGCAGCGTTGAAGCCCATGACAGGGTCGATACGCAGTATTTT
NA TRBJ1-5 12 NA TRBV2 CASSGNGQPQHF TGTGCCAGCTCGGGTAACGGTCAGCCCCAGCATTTT
TRBD2 TRBJ2-7 14 NA TRBV19 CASQEREGAYEQYF TGTGCCAGCCAAGAGAGGGAGGGCGCCTACGAGCAGTACTTC
NA TRBJ2-5 13 NA TRBV2 CASSGGNQETQYF TGTGCCAGCAGTGGGGGCAACCAAGAGACCCAGTACTTC
TRBD1 TRBJ2-3 13 NA TRBV9 CASSSTGGDTQYF TGTGCCAGCAGCTCCACAGGGGGGGATACGCAGTATTTT
TRBD1 TRBJ2-6 17 NA TRBV29-1 CSARGTGTNSGANVLTF TGCAGCGCCAGAGGGACAGGGACGAACTCTGGGGCCAACGTCCTGACTTTC
TRBD2 TRBJ2-1 18 few TRBV7-2 CASSFRIDLAGSYNEQFF TGTGCCAGCAGCTTTCGAATAGACCTAGCGGGCTCCTACAATGAGCAGTTCTTC
NA TRBJ1-1 11 NA TRBV5-1 CASSLDTEAFF TGCGCCAGCAGCTTGGACACTGAAGCTTTCTTT
NA TRBJ1-2 15 NA TRBV29-1 CSVGGGGDVNYGYTF TGCAGCGTTGGAGGCGGGGGCGACGTTAACTATGGCTACACCTTC
NA TRBJ2-3 11 NA TRBV29-1 CSVEGVDTQYF TGCAGCGTCGAGGGGGTAGATACGCAGTATTTT
NA TRBJ1-4 13 NA TRBV2 CARSAGMNEKLFF TGTGCCAGATCGGCGGGGATGAATGAAAAACTGTTTTTT
NA TRBJ1-1 14 few TRBV5-1 CASSIPRANTEAFF TGCGCCAGCAGCATCCCCCGGGCCAACACTGAAGCTTTCTTT
NA TRBJ1-1 14 few TRBV29-1 CSARGAPQRPEAFF TGCAGCGCGAGGGGGGCCCCCCAACGGCCTGAAGCTTTCTTT
TRBD2 TRBJ2-4 15 NA TRBV4-3 CASSQVGSGGYIQYF TGCGCCAGCAGCCAAGTGGGTAGCGGGGGATACATTCAGTACTTC
NA TRBJ1-4 15 NA TRBV4-3 CASRADSTTNEKLFF TGCGCCAGCAGAGCAGACAGCACAACTAATGAAAAACTGTTTTTT
NA TRBJ2-6 13 NA TRBV29-1 CSVRVSGANVLTF TGCAGCGTAAGGGTGTCTGGGGCCAACGTCCTGACTTTC
TRBD1 TRBJ2-7 15 few TRBV30 CAWSVPYRGLNEQYF TGTGCCTGGAGTGTACCTTACAGGGGGCTCAACGAGCAGTACTTC
NA TRBJ1-2 13 once TRBV30 CAREEGALGGYTF TGTGCCCGGGAGGAGGGCGCGTTGGGCGGCTACACCTTC
NA TRBJ2-6 18 NA TRBV7-2 CASSLSAVLLSGANVLTF TGTGCCAGCAGCTTAAGTGCAGTCTTACTCTCTGGGGCCAACGTCCTGACTTTC
TRBD1 TRBJ2-7 15 NA TRBV5-4 CASSERDRVGYEQYF TGTGCCAGCAGCGAGAGGGACAGGGTAGGCTACGAGCAGTACTTC
NA TRBJ2-7 12 NA TRBV5-1 CASSNNRAEQYF TGCGCCAGCAGTAACAACAGGGCCGAGCAGTACTTC
TRBD1 TRBJ2-4 15 few TRBV15 CATSRGIGQGWIQYF TGTGCCACCAGCAGGGGTATCGGACAGGGATGGATTCAGTACTTC
NA TRBJ1-1 14 few TRBV29-1 CSAYSDTSWAEAFF TGCAGCGCCTATAGTGACACCTCGTGGGCTGAAGCTTTCTTT
NA TRBJ2-7 15 NA TRBV25-1 CASSEWGGPGDEQYF TGTGCCAGCAGTGAATGGGGCGGTCCTGGTGACGAGCAGTACTTC
TRBD1 TRBJ2-7 15 NA TRBV28 CASSRGTGWLYEQYF TGTGCCAGCAGCAGAGGGACAGGGTGGCTCTACGAGCAGTACTTC
TRBD2 TRBJ2-3 15 NA TRBV30 CACTTTSGALDTQYF TGTGCCTGTACCACTACTAGCGGGGCCCTCGATACGCAGTATTTT
NA TRBJ1-3 18 NA TRBV2 CASSWSGGADFSGNTIYF TGTGCCAGCAGTTGGAGTGGTGGGGCGGACTTCTCTGGAAACACCATATATTTT
NA TRBJ1-1 14 few TRBV6-1 CASTEGFWDTEAFF TGTGCCAGCACCGAAGGTTTTTGGGACACTGAAGCTTTCTTT
NA TRBJ1-5 13 NA TRBV7-2 CASSFTSYQPQHF TGTGCCAGCAGCTTCACCTCCTATCAGCCCCAGCATTTT
NA TRBJ2-5 12 few TRBV4-3 CASSQDRETQYF TGCGCCAGCAGCCAAGATAGGGAGACCCAGTACTTC
NA TRBJ2-5 13 NA TRBV2 CASKGSVQETQYF TGTGCCAGCAAAGGTTCGGTTCAAGAGACCCAGTACTTC
NA TRBJ1-5 14 NA TRBV6-5 CASSYRTGVEAQHF TGTGCCAGCAGTTACCGGACGGGCGTTGAGGCCCAGCATTTT
TRBD1 TRBJ1-1 13 NA TRBV25-1 CASSGTGGGGAFF TGTGCCAGCAGTGGGACAGGGGGCGGGGGAGCTTTCTTT
NA TRBJ2-2 16 few TRBV7-2 CASREGGFGNTGELFF TGTGCCAGCCGGGAAGGTGGTTTTGGGAACACCGGGGAGCTGTTTTTT
NA TRBJ1-2 13 NA TRBV6-5 CASSRLGLYGYTF TGTGCCAGCAGTCGACTTGGCCTCTATGGCTACACCTTC
TRBD1 TRBJ2-5 13 NA TRBV4-1 CASSTTGGETQYF TGCGCCAGCAGCACAACAGGGGGAGAGACCCAGTACTTC
TRBD1 TRBJ1-1 14 few TRBV5-5 CASNWGQANTEAFF TGTGCCAGCAACTGGGGACAGGCGAACACTGAAGCTTTCTTT
TRBD1 TRBJ1-4 18 many TRBV4-3 CASSHDRDSYATNEKLFF TGCGCCAGCAGCCATGACCGGGACAGTTATGCAACTAATGAAAAACTGTTTTTT
NA TRBJ1-1 11 NA TRBV11-2 CASKADTEAFF TGTGCCAGCAAAGCGGACACTGAAGCTTTCTTT